What follows are 9 T cell receptor beta chains derived from one specimen sequenced in a study of shared clonotypes between healthy human individuals. The assay was immunoSEQ multiplex PCR, and TCRdb's table has in-frame clones only and misses some. The sample includes millions of clones, over 90% of them seen just once. Sequenced material: naive CD4+ T cells from PBMCs. The subset denotes: CD45RA+ positively selected. Receptors originate from a man younger than 35 in good health. Some clones in this sample may be carry-over from other donors' samples.

The rearrangement uses TRBV5-1 and TRBJ2-3, with TRBD1 as a possible D gene (6 bases). The CDR3 length is 16 residues. Germline-derived CDR1 and CDR2 are SGHRS and YFSETQ. The germline V and J ends were trimmed by 0 bases and 2 bases, with 13 bases remaining between them. Written as DNA, the CDR3 is TGCGCCAGCAGCTTGGTACCGGGACACACCACAGATACGCAGTATTTT. Protein sequence: CASSLVPGHTTDTQYF.

The V call is TRBV7-2, the J call TRBJ2-4; 7 bases align to TRBD2. This CDR3 is built from 14 residues. The ends lost 1 base at V and 12 bases at J; junction bases unmatched: 9. The germline V gene encodes CDR1 SGHTA and CDR2 FQGNSA. The DNA of the CDR3 is TGTGCCAGCAGCTTAGAGTGGGCTAGCGGACGTCAGTACTTC. This codes for CASSLEWASGRQYF.

V gene TRBV9 combines with J gene TRBJ1-1, with 11 bases that match TRBD1. The ends lost 4 bases at V and 4 bases at J; junction bases unmatched: 6. CDR3 size: 15 residues. Germline loops: CDR1 SGDLS, CDR2 YYNGEE. The DNA of the CDR3 is TGTGCCAGCAGCCCCAGGACAGGGGGCGGCACTGAAGCTTTCTTT. Amino acid sequence: CASSPRTGGGTEAFF.

As to this clone: This sample also contains other DNA sequences that code for the same CDR3. This CDR3 reads CASSFEGLSYEQYF. CDR3 sequence (DNA): TGCGCCAGCAGCTTCGAGGGACTCTCCTACGAGCAGTACTTC. The V and J genes are TRBV5-1 and TRBJ2-7; the D gene is possibly TRBD2 (6 bases). Germline V gives CDR1 SGHRS, CDR2 YFSETQ. V lost 2 bases and J 0 bases, leaving 9 bases between the germline ends. CDR3 length: 14 residues.

In regard to this clone: A single base separates this from a much larger clone, so it may be a read error. V usage is TRBV7-3 and J usage is TRBJ1-5; D remains unclear. CDR1 is SGHTA, CDR2 FQGTGA, per germline. There are 13 residues in the CDR3. V gave up 5 bases and J gave up 1 base, with 6 bases separating them. The CDR3 sequence is CASSIDSNQPQHF. The CDR3 region has the DNA TGTGCCAGCAGCATAGACAGCAATCAGCCCCAGCATTTT.

The chain couples TRBV6-4 to TRBJ1-5; D uncertain. V was pared by 4 bases and J by 5 bases, with 9 bases between. The CDR3 is 13 residues long. CDR1 is MRHNA and CDR2 is SNTAGT in the germline V gene. The CDR3 loop is CASSVGLDQPQHF. For the CDR3, the DNA is TGTGCCAGCAGTGTGGGGTTAGATCAGCCCCAGCATTTT.

The CDR3 sequence: CSVARTTNTGELFF. As DNA, the CDR3 is TGCAGCGTTGCTAGGACAACGAACACCGGGGAGCTGTTTTTT. The V and J genes are TRBV29-1 and TRBJ2-2, with D perhaps matching TRBD1 (5 bases). The CDR3 extends over 14 amino acids. CDR1 SQVTM and CDR2 ANQGSEA come from the germline V gene. V was cut by 4 bases and J by 0 bases, with 9 bases left in between.

V and J are TRBV29-1 and TRBJ2-5; D unclear. The ends were cut back, 7 bases at V and 7 bases at J, with 19 bases in the middle. The length of the CDR3 is 13 residues. The germline V gene has CDR1 SQVTM and CDR2 ANQGSEA. The CDR3 nucleotides are TGCAGCGCAACGCCGACGAGGACGGGGACCCAGTACTTC. Its protein product is CSATPTRTGTQYF.

The J gene is TRBJ2-2, the V gene TRBV4-1, with TRBD2 as a possible D gene (6 bases). The CDR3 has 14 residues. CDR1 is MGHRA and CDR2 is YSYEKL in the germline V gene. V lost 4 bases and J 4 bases, leaving 10 bases between the germline ends. The CDR3 reads CASSRSGGTGELFF. Here the CDR3 DNA reads TGCGCCAGCAGCCGGTCCGGGGGCACCGGGGAGCTGTTTTTT.